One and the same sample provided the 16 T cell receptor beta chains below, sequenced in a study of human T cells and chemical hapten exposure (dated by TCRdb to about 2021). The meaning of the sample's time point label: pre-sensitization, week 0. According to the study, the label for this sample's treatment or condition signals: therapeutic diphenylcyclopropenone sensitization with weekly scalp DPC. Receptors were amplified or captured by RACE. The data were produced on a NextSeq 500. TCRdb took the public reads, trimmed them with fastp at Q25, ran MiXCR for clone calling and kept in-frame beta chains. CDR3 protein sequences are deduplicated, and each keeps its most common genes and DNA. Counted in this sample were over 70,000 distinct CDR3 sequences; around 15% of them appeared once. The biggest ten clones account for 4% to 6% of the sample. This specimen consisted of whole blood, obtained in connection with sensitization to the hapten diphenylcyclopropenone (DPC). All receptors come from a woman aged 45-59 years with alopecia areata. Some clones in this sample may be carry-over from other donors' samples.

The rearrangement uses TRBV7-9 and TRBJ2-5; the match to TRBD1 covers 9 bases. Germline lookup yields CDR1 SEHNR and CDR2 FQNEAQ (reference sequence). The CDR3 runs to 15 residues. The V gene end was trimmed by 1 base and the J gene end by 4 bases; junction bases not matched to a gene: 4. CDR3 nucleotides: TGTGCCAGCAGCTTAGGGGACAGGGCAAGAGAGACCCAGTACTTC. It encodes CASSLGDRARETQYF.

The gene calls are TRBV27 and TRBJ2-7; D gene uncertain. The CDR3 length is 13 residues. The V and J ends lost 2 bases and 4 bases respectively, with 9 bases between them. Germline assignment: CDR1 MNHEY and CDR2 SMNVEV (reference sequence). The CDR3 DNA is TGTGCCAGCAGTTTAATTTCGCCGTACGAGCAGTACTTC. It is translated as CASSLISPYEQYF.

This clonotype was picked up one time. CDR3 nucleotide sequence: TGTGCCAGCAGCCCCTGGACAGGAGGGAGGTCGGATACGCAGTATTTT. Amino acid sequence: CASSPWTGGRSDTQYF. V usage is TRBV7-8 and J usage is TRBJ2-3, with a possible D match to TRBD1 (7 bases). The CDR3 loop spans 16 amino acids. Trimming removed 5 bases from V and 6 bases from J, with 21 bases in between. Germline V gene data show CDR1 as SGHVS and CDR2 as FQNEAQ. The full variable domain, in which reference TRBV7-8 and TRBJ2-3 provide the parts outside the CDR3, is GAGVSQSPRYKVAKRGQDVALRCDPISGHVSLFWYQQALGQGPEFLTYFQNEAQLDKSGLPSDRFFAERPEGSVSTLKIQRTQQEDSAVYLCASSPWTGGRSDTQYFGPGTRLTVL.

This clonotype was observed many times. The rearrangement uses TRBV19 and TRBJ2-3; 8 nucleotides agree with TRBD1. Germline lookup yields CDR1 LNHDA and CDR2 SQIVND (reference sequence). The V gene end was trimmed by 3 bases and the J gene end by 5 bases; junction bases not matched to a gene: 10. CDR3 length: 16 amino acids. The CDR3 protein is CASSIRTGMVLDTQYF. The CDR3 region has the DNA TGTGCCAGTAGTATCCGGACAGGGATGGTTTTAGATACGCAGTATTTT.

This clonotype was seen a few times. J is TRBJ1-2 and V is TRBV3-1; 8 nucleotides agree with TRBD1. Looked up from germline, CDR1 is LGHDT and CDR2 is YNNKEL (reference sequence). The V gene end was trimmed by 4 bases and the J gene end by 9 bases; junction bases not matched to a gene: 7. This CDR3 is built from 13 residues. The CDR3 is CASSLGDRNRYTF. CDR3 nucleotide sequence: TGTGCCAGCAGCCTGGGGGACAGGAACCGCTACACCTTC.

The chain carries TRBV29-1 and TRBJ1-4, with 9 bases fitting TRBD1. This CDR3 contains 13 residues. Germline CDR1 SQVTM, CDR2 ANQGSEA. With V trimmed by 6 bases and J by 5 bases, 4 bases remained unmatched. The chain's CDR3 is CSVGQGTNEKLFF. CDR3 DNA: TGCAGCGTGGGACAGGGAACGAATGAAAAACTGTTTTTT.

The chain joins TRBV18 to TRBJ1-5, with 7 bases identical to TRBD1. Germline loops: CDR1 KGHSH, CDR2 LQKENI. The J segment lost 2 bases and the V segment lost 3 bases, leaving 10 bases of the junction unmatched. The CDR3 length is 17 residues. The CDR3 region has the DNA TGTGCCAGCTCACCGGCACCGACAGGGATCGGCAATCAGCCCCAGCATTTT. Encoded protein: CASSPAPTGIGNQPQHF.

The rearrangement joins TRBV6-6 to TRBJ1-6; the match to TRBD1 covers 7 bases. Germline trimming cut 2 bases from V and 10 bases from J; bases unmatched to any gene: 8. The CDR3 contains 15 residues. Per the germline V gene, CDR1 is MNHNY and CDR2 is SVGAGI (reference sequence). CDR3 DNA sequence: TGTGCCAGCAGTTACGACAGACAGGGAAGGTCACCCCTCCACTTT. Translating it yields CASSYDRQGRSPLHF.

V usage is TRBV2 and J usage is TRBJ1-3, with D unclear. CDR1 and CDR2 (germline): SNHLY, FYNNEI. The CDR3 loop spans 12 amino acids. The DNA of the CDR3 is TGTGCTTCCAAGGACCAGGGAAACACCATATATTTT. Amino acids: CASKDQGNTIYF.

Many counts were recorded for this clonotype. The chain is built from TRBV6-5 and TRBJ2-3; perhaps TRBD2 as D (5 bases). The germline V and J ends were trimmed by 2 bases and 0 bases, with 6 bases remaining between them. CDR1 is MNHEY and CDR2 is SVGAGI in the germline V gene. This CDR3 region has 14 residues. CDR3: CASSYGGSTDTQYF. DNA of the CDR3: TGTGCCAGCAGTTACGGCGGGAGCACAGATACGCAGTATTTT.

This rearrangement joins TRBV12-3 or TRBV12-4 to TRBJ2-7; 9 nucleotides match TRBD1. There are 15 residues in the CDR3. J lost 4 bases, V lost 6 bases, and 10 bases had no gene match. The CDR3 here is CASSRPGTGSYEQYF. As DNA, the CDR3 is TGTGCCAGCAGCAGACCCGGGACAGGGTCTTACGAGCAGTACTTC.

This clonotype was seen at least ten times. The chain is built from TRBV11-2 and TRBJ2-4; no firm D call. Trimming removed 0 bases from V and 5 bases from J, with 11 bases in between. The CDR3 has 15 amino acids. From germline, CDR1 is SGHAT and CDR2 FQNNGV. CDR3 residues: CASSLDVGIQNIQYF. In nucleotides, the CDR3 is TGTGCCAGCAGCTTAGATGTGGGGATTCAAAACATTCAGTACTTC.

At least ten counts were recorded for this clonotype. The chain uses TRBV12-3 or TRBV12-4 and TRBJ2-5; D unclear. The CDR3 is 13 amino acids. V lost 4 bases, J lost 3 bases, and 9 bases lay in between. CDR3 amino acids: CASSWAAKETQYF. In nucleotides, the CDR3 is TGTGCCAGCAGTTGGGCGGCCAAAGAGACCCAGTACTTC.

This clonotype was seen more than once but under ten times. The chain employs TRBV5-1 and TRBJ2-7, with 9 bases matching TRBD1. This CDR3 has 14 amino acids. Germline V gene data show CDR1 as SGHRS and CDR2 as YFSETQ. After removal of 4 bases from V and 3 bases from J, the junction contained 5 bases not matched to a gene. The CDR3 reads CASSPGTGIYEQYF. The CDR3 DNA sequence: TGCGCCAGCAGCCCCGGGACAGGGATCTACGAGCAGTACTTC.

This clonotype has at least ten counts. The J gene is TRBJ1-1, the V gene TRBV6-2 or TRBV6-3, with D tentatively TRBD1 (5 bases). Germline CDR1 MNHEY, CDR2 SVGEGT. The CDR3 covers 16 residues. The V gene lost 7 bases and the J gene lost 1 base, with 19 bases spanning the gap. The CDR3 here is CASKGIFGSGNTEAFF. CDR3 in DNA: TGTGCCAGCAAGGGGATTTTCGGGTCGGGGAACACTGAAGCTTTCTTT.

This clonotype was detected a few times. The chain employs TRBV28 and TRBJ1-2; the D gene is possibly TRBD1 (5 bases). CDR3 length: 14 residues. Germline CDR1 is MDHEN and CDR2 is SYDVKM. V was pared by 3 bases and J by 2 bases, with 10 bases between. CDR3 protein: CASSFGRANYGYTF. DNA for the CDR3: TGTGCCAGCAGTTTCGGCAGGGCGAACTATGGCTACACCTTC.